This T cell receptor beta chain was observed in a study of T cell clonotyping in hematopoietic cell transplantation. Deletions cut 6 bases from V and 6 bases from J, with 17 bases between. Looked up from germline, CDR1 is SNHLY and CDR2 is FYNNEI. The CDR3 consists of 14 residues. Some clones are missing from TCRdb's copy, which holds only in-frame ones; the method was immunoSEQ multiplex PCR. This table has about 76,000 clones, roughly 95% appearing once. Time point in this sample: recipient sample about 28 days before transplant, after cytoreduction. Recipients were bled about 28 days pretransplant and at posttransplant days 30, 100, 180. Study-wide results and limits: Without cell sorting, CD4 versus CD8 contributions remain unresolved.

Turning to this clone: Its antigen is unidentified.

Sequencing was performed on peripheral blood mononuclear cells, taken before stem cell transplant. The rearrangement links TRBV2 to TRBJ1-2, with a tentative D call TRBD1 (6 bases). This sequence originates from a woman in her 50s with acute myeloid leukemia. Some clones in this sample may be carry-over from other donors' samples. CDR3 bases: TGTGCCAGCAGGCAAACTGGGGGCGATCATGGCTACACCTTC. Translating it yields CASRQTGGDHGYTF.